The T cell receptor (beta chain) under discussion was sequenced for a study of blood T cell repertoires in COVID-19. Per the germline V gene, CDR1 is SGHVS and CDR2 is FQNEAQ. This CDR3 has 12 residues. The ends were cut back, 5 bases at V and 6 bases at J, with 11 bases in the middle. Clones were read by immunoSEQ multiplex PCR, and TCRdb kept only the in-frame ones, dropping some. The top ten hold around 1.7% of the sample, which has 310,000 or so clones, 90% seen once. This clone was detected many times. Material: PBMCs or T cells enriched from blood (not recorded which). The chain links TRBV7-8 to TRBJ2-7; tentatively, D is TRBD2 (7 bases). The TCR originated in a woman between 18 and 29 years old with acute COVID-19. CDR3 in amino acids: CASSHRGAEQYF. For the CDR3, the DNA is TGTGCCAGCAGCCACCGGGGGGCCGAGCAGTACTTC.